This record covers a single TCR beta chain. Here immunoSEQ multiplex PCR was the method, and the copy in TCRdb shows in-frame clones only, minus some. The sample has about 140,000 clones, roughly 92% seen once. Trimming cost V 0 bases and J 3 bases; bases outside gene matches: 5. There are 15 residues in the CDR3. Per the germline V gene, CDR1 is MNHNY and CDR2 is SVGAGI (reference sequence). These data originate in a study of T cell responses to AZD1222 COVID-19 vaccine. Sample: peripheral blood, taken on day 0 of AZD1222 vaccination. This clonotype was sampled from an adult in good health. The V and J genes are TRBV6-6 and TRBJ2-7, with TRBD2 matching 7 bases. The CDR3 DNA reads TGTGCCAGCAGTTACTCGGGAGGGAGAGTCTACGAGCAGTACTTC. Encoded protein: CASSYSGGRVYEQYF.